The 21 T cell receptor beta chains below were found in one sample sequenced in a study of CD8+CD57+ T cells in acquired aplastic anemia. It was genomic DNA that served as the template for profiling TCR beta VDJ and CDR3. TCRdb fed the reads into MiXCR, producing one record per CDR3 protein. The data show a few hundred thousand distinct CDR3 sequences, with 45% to 65% seen just once and roughly 1.2% held by the top ten. Those patients picked for sequencing had displayed CD8+CD57+ cell expansion on flow cytometry. The sample was sorted CD4+, CD8+, or CD8+CD57+ T cells (not recorded which) from PBMCs. These receptors originate from a human donor with aplastic anemia.

This clonotype has just one count. The rearrangement joins TRBV7-9 to TRBJ1-1; D is ambiguous. V was shortened by 3 bases and J by 4 bases, with 6 bases between the two germline ends. The germline gives CDR1 SEHNR, CDR2 FQNEAQ (reference sequence). The CDR3 has 12 residues. For the CDR3, the DNA is TGTGCCAGCAGCTTGGGCCCCACTGAAGCTTTCTTT. Amino acid sequence: CASSLGPTEAFF.

This clonotype turned up a few times. The V gene is TRBV24-1, the J gene TRBJ1-2; possible D gene TRBD1, 6 bases. The CDR3 runs 13 residues. Per germline, CDR1 KGHDR and CDR2 SFDVKD. Trimming left V 4 bases short and J 8 bases short, with 13 bases between. CDR3 DNA: TGTGCCACCAGTGAACAGAACAGGGTAGGCTACACCTTC. Its protein product is CATSEQNRVGYTF.

In the case of this clonotype: One junction end does not reproduce the germline sequence, and a read error may be involved. The chain carries TRBV10-2 and TRBJ1-1, with D unclear. CDR1 is WSHSY, CDR2 SAAADI, per germline. The length of the CDR3 is 13 residues. CDR3 region: CASSEPYRGEAFF. CDR3 DNA sequence: TGTGCCAGCAGTGAACCCTACCGCGGTGAAGCTTTCTTT.

The chain uses TRBV20-1 and TRBJ1-1, with a tentative D call TRBD1 (5 bases). The V gene lost 0 bases and the J gene lost 4 bases, with 12 bases spanning the gap. The CDR3 covers 14 residues. Germline-derived CDR1 and CDR2 are DFQATT and SNEGSKA (reference sequence). The CDR3 nucleotides read TGCAGTGCTAGAGACGCCAGGGTACCCACTGAAGCTTTCTTT. Residues: CSARDARVPTEAFF.

This clonotype was observed many times. This rearrangement joins TRBV20-1 to TRBJ2-3; D remains ambiguous. CDR1 is DFQATT, CDR2 SNEGSKA, per germline (reference sequence). V dropped 3 bases and J dropped 3 bases, with 13 bases sitting between them. The CDR3 is made up of 14 amino acids. CDR3 sequence reads: CSARWGVRTDTQYF. The CDR3, as DNA: TGCAGTGCTAGGTGGGGTGTGAGGACAGATACGCAGTATTTT.

This clonotype was observed many times. CDR3 sequence reads: CASSNSYNEQFF. The DNA of the CDR3 is TGTGCCAGCAGCAACAGCTACAATGAGCAGTTCTTC. J is TRBJ2-1 and V is TRBV7-3; D gene ambiguous. The CDR3 covers 12 residues. V dropped 5 bases and J dropped 3 bases, with 5 bases sitting between them. The germline gives CDR1 SGHTA, CDR2 FQGTGA.

Note on this clonotype: The germline gene is not matched at one end of the junction; a read error may be the cause. The gene calls are TRBV9 and TRBJ1-1; the match to TRBD1 covers 8 bases. In germline, CDR1 is SGDLS, CDR2 YYNGEE. The CDR3 length is 12 residues. CDR3 nucleotides: TGTGCCAGCAGCGGACCGCAGGGGGCCACGATCTTT. Translating it yields CASSGPQGATIF.

In this sample, this clonotype turned up a few times. The chain combines TRBV24-1 with TRBJ1-2, with D tentatively TRBD1 (6 bases). The germline V gene has CDR1 KGHDR and CDR2 SFDVKD. The CDR3 spans 16 residues. Trimming shortened V by 2 bases and J by 3 bases, and 15 bases separated the two germline ends. CDR3 loop: CATSDSSQGMDYGYTF. In DNA form, the CDR3 reads TGTGCCACCAGTGATTCTTCACAGGGTATGGACTATGGCTACACCTTC.

The chain carries TRBV24-1 and TRBJ2-3, with TRBD1 as a possible D gene (5 bases). Germline assignment: CDR1 KGHDR and CDR2 SFDVKD. This CDR3 region has 17 residues. Trimming shortened V by 5 bases and J by 5 bases, and 22 bases separated the two germline ends. CDR3: CATSAPSGRDVGDTQYF. For the CDR3, the DNA is TGTGCCACCAGTGCCCCCTCCGGCAGGGATGTCGGAGATACGCAGTATTTT.

This clonotype was detected only a few times. Mismatch with germline at one junction end may stem from a read error. This chain links TRBV19 with TRBJ2-1, with D possibly being TRBD1 or TRBD2 (5 bases each). This CDR3 has 13 amino acids. Germline V gene data show CDR1 as LNHDA and CDR2 as SQIVND (reference sequence). The CDR3 sequence: CASSRDAINGQFF. The CDR3 bases are TGTGCTAGTAGTAGGGACGCAATCAATGGGCAGTTCTTC. Full variable domain (remainder filled in from reference TRBV19 and TRBJ2-1): DGGITQSPKYLFRKEGQNVTLSCEQNLNHDAMYWYRQDPGQGLRLIYYSQIVNDFQKGDIAEGYSVSREKKESFPLTVTSAQKNPTAFYLCASSRDAINGQFFGPGTRLTVL.

This clonotype was seen ten or more times. Here the CDR3 reads CASSQSQGKGDEKLFF. The CDR3 nucleotides read TGTGCCAGCAGCCAATCGCAAGGCAAGGGGGATGAAAAACTGTTTTTT. The chain carries TRBV14 and TRBJ1-4, with D perhaps TRBD1 (6 bases). This CDR3 is built from 16 residues. The ends were cut back, 2 bases at V and 6 bases at J, with 16 bases in the middle. CDR1 and CDR2 from the germline V gene are SGHDN and FVKESK.

In this sample, this clonotype turned up a few times. A much more abundant neighbour one base away suggests this may be a read error. The chain couples TRBV24-1 to TRBJ2-3, with D tentatively TRBD1 (5 bases). CDR3 length: 15 residues. Germline CDR1 is KGHDR and CDR2 is SFDVKD. The chain's CDR3 is CASSEGWGLADTQYF. CDR3 nucleotides: TGTGCCAGCAGTGAAGGGTGGGGCCTCGCAGATACGCAGTATTTT.

This clonotype was found many times. The chain employs TRBV9 and TRBJ2-1; 8 nucleotides align to TRBD1. This CDR3 is built from 15 residues. The trim removed 1 base at V and 3 bases at J, leaving 3 bases unmatched. In germline, CDR1 is SGDLS, CDR2 YYNGEE. The CDR3: CASSVSGTGYNEQFF. CDR3 in DNA: TGTGCCAGCAGCGTATCAGGGACAGGCTACAATGAGCAGTTCTTC. Variable domain in full (rest from reference TRBV9 and TRBJ2-1): DSGVTQTPKHLITATGQRVTLRCSPRSGDLSVYWYQQSLDQGLQFLIQYYNGEERAKGNILERFSAQQFPDLHSELNLSSLELGDSALYFCASSVSGTGYNEQFFGPGTRLTVL.

This clonotype came up a few times. The rearrangement joins TRBV29-1 to TRBJ2-7, with 13 nucleotides matching TRBD2. Germline loops: CDR1 SQVTM, CDR2 ANQGSEA. Trimming cost V 8 bases and J 7 bases; bases outside gene matches: 5. The CDR3 is made up of 12 amino acids. This CDR3 is CSLRGLAGEQYF. In nucleotides, the CDR3 is TGCAGCCTGAGGGGACTAGCGGGAGAGCAGTACTTC.

The chain employs TRBV2 and TRBJ1-6; 7 nucleotides align to TRBD1. This CDR3 comprises 14 residues. Germline loops: CDR1 SNHLY, CDR2 FYNNEI. V was clipped by 7 bases and J by 8 bases; unmatched bases: 8. The CDR3 loop reads CASINQGGYSPLHF. The CDR3 region has the DNA TGTGCCAGCATTAATCAGGGGGGTTATTCACCCCTCCACTTT. The full variable domain, in which reference TRBV2 and TRBJ1-6 provide the parts outside the CDR3, is EPEVTQTPSHQVTQMGQEVILRCVPISNHLYFYWYRQILGQKVEFLVSFYNNEISEKSEIFDDQFSVERPDGSNFTLKIRSTKLEDSAMYFCASINQGGYSPLHFGNGTRLTVT.

The chain is built from TRBV7-8 and TRBJ2-2; D ambiguous. The CDR3 extends over 11 amino acids. Trimming cost V 11 bases and J 2 bases, with 6 bases left between them. Per the germline V gene, CDR1 is SGHVS and CDR2 is FQNEAQ. CDR3 in amino acids: CAGLNTGELFF. The CDR3, as DNA: TGTGCCGGCCTTAACACCGGGGAGCTGTTTTTT.

The rearrangement links TRBV14 to TRBJ2-6, with D possibly matching TRBD2 (5 bases). V was trimmed by 5 bases and J by 0 bases, leaving 14 bases between them. CDR3 size: 17 residues. The germline V gene has CDR1 SGHDN and CDR2 FVKESK. CDR3: CASSVSPRDSGANVLTF. Written as DNA, the CDR3 is TGTGCCAGCAGCGTCTCCCCACGGGACTCTGGGGCCAACGTCCTGACTTTC.

The chain has TRBV7-8 and TRBJ2-2, with 10 bases fitting TRBD1. The germline CDR1 and CDR2 sequences are SGHVS and FQNEAQ. The CDR3 extends over 15 amino acids. V was pared by 5 bases and J by 3 bases, with 3 bases of the junction left unmatched. CDR3: CASSGTGVDTGELFF. The CDR3 DNA reads as TGTGCCAGCAGCGGGACAGGGGTCGACACCGGGGAGCTGTTTTTT.

The chain links TRBV2 to TRBJ2-5, with D maybe TRBD1 (5 bases). This CDR3 is 13 amino acids long. V lost 6 bases to trimming and J lost 4 bases, with 12 bases between them. Germline values: CDR1 SNHLY, CDR2 FYNNEI. CDR3 residues: CASRSTVRETQYF. CDR3 nucleotide sequence: TGTGCCAGCAGGTCGACAGTCCGAGAGACCCAGTACTTC.

A word on this clonotype: Mismatch with germline at one junction end may stem from a read error. For the CDR3, the DNA is TGTACCAGAAGATTAGTCCATCAAGGCTATGGCTACACCTTC. Its translation is CTRRLVHQGYGYTF. The chain joins TRBV7-8 to TRBJ1-2; D is unresolved. The germline CDR1 and CDR2 sequences are SGHVS and FQNEAQ. The CDR3 runs 14 residues. Full variable domain (remainder filled in from reference TRBV7-8 and TRBJ1-2): GAGVSQSPRYKVAKRGQDVALRCDPISGHVSLFWYQQALGQGPEFLTYFQNEAQLDKSGLPSDRFFAERPEGSVSTLKIQRTQQEDSAVYLCTRRLVHQGYGYTFGSGTRLTVV.

In its sample, this clonotype was seen once. The chain joins TRBV24-1 to TRBJ2-3; 9 bases agree with TRBD1. CDR1 and CDR2 (germline): KGHDR, SFDVKD. This CDR3 has 11 residues. Germline trimming cut 10 bases from V and 11 bases from J; bases unmatched to any gene: 6. The CDR3 DNA sequence: TGTGCCACGGGACAGGGCTACGAGCAGTATTTT. Its translation is CATGQGYEQYF.